These 32 T cell receptor beta chains were all obtained from the same sample, sequenced in a study of cytomegalovirus exposure and HLA in healthy donors. The PCR ran on 60 Vbeta and 13 Jbeta primers. TCRdb's copy holds only in-frame clones and misses some; the assay was immunoSEQ multiplex PCR. The table has about 160,000 clones, around 85% seen once. Sequencing was performed on PBMCs. The receptor set was obtained from a man aged 35 to 55 in good health and CMV-seronegative.

This chain connects TRBV28 to TRBJ1-2; 10 positions match TRBD1. The germline V gene encodes CDR1 MDHEN and CDR2 SYDVKM. Trimming cost V 5 bases and J 4 bases; bases outside gene matches: 7. This CDR3 is 15 amino acids long. CDR3 protein: CASSLDRGHGYGYTF. Written as DNA, the CDR3 is TGTGCCAGCAGTCTTGACAGGGGGCACGGCTATGGCTACACCTTC.

Concerning this clone itself: The junction departs from the called germline gene at one end, perhaps through a read error. V and J are TRBV7-7 and TRBJ2-5, with TRBD2 identical over 11 bases. The CDR3 runs 16 residues. CDR1 and CDR2 (germline): SSHAT, FNYEAQ (reference sequence). The CDR3 here is CASSVGTSGTIETQYF. The DNA for the CDR3 is TGTGCTAGCAGCGTCGGGACTAGCGGAACGATAGAGACCCAGTACTTC.

This rearrangement joins TRBV27 to TRBJ1-5; perhaps TRBD1 as D (6 bases). The CDR3 covers 20 residues. Germline CDR1 is MNHEY and CDR2 is SMNVEV (reference sequence). Trimming shortened V by 6 bases and J by 3 bases, and 30 bases separated the two germline ends. The CDR3 nucleotides read TGTGCCAGCAGCCTTAGGGGGGGGCAGGGAGGTAAGCCCTACAATCAGCCCCAGCATTTT. Translation: CASSLRGGQGGKPYNQPQHF.

This chain joins TRBV10-3 and TRBJ2-7; 9 nucleotides line up with TRBD2. The CDR3 extends over 14 amino acids. V lost 5 bases, J lost 4 bases, and 6 bases stayed unmatched. Germline V gives CDR1 ENHRY, CDR2 SYGVKD. DNA for the CDR3: TGTGCCATCAGTCCGGGACTAGCCCTTTACGAGCAGTACTTC. Residues: CAISPGLALYEQYF.

V and J are TRBV7-8 and TRBJ2-7; the match to TRBD1 covers 7 bases. The CDR3 runs 16 residues. Unmatched junction bases numbered 10, after V lost 5 bases and J lost 0 bases. Germline CDR1 reads SGHVS; CDR2 reads FQNEAQ. CDR3 protein: CASSPSRDRASYEQYF. As DNA, the CDR3 is TGTGCCAGCAGCCCTAGTCGTGACAGGGCCTCCTACGAGCAGTACTTC.

J is TRBJ1-3 and V is TRBV2; no definite D call. The CDR3 has 15 residues. Between the trimmed V and J ends, which lost 4 bases and 0 bases, there was a span of 10 bases. The germline V gene has CDR1 SNHLY and CDR2 FYNNEI. The DNA for the CDR3 is TGTGCCAGCAGTGCAGAGGTCCCCTCTGGAAACACCATATATTTT. As protein: CASSAEVPSGNTIYF. The full variable domain, in which reference TRBV2 and TRBJ1-3 provide the parts outside the CDR3, is EPEVTQTPSHQVTQMGQEVILRCVPISNHLYFYWYRQILGQKVEFLVSFYNNEISEKSEIFDDQFSVERPDGSNFTLKIRSTKLEDSAMYFCASSAEVPSGNTIYFGEGSWLTVV.

This chain joins TRBV21-1 and TRBJ1-4. TRBV21-1 is termed a pseudogene. There are 15 residues in the CDR3. The CDR3 DNA reads as TGTGCCAGCAGCGCCGGCGGCAGGGAGGGAGAAAAACTGTTTTTT. Amino acid sequence: CASSAGGREGEKLFF.

The chain couples TRBV11-1 to TRBJ2-6; D perhaps matches TRBD1 (5 bases). Germline V gives CDR1 SGHAT, CDR2 FQDESV (reference sequence). This CDR3 spans 16 amino acids. V lost 4 bases and J 4 bases, leaving 14 bases between the germline ends. CDR3 sequence: CASSWFDSLGANVLTF. The DNA for the CDR3 is TGTGCCAGCAGCTGGTTTGACAGCTTAGGGGCCAACGTCCTGACTTTC. The variable domain in full, completed from reference TRBV11-1 and TRBJ2-6, reads EAEVAQSPRYKITEKSQAVAFWCDPISGHATLYWYRQILGQGPELLVQFQDESVVDDSQLPKDRFSAERLKGVDSTLKIQPAELGDSAMYLCASSWFDSLGANVLTFGAGSRLTVL.

The chain carries TRBV6-1 and TRBJ1-6; 7 bases fit TRBD1. V lost 11 bases to trimming and J lost 8 bases; unmatched junction nucleotides: 6. Per the germline V gene, CDR1 is MNHNS and CDR2 is SASEGT. This CDR3 is built from 12 residues. The CDR3 coding sequence is TGTGCCGGCCGGGACAGATATTCACCCCTCCACTTT. Protein sequence: CAGRDRYSPLHF.

V and J are TRBV11-3 and TRBJ2-2; D is possibly TRBD2 (6 bases). CDR1 and CDR2 (germline): SGHNT, YENEEA. Trimming cost V 5 bases and J 1 base, with 14 bases left between them. The CDR3 has 16 residues. The CDR3 protein is CASSGSGRGNTGELFF. DNA for the CDR3: TGTGCCAGCAGCGGTTCGGGGCGGGGGAACACCGGGGAGCTGTTTTTT.

V is TRBV7-9 and J is TRBJ2-7; no firm D call. CDR1 and CDR2 from the germline V gene are SEHNR and FQNEAQ (reference sequence). The CDR3 spans 14 residues. V was pared by 1 base and J by 0 bases, with 7 bases between. The CDR3 DNA sequence: TGTGCCAGCAGCTTAGGAGCCAACTCCTACGAGCAGTACTTC. Residues: CASSLGANSYEQYF.

The chain uses TRBV28 and TRBJ2-4, with D possibly matching TRBD2 (6 bases). V lost 5 bases, J lost 5 bases, and 13 bases lay in between. This CDR3 is built from 14 residues. Germline CDR1 is MDHEN and CDR2 is SYDVKM. The CDR3 nucleotides are TGTGCCAGCAGTACCTGGGGGAGGCAAAACATTCAGTACTTC. It specifies CASSTWGRQNIQYF.

Only one count was recorded for this clone. The V call is TRBV19, the J call TRBJ2-6; D not certain. The CDR3 sequence is 15 residues long. V was pared by 6 bases and J by 3 bases, with 12 bases between. The germline V gene has CDR1 LNHDA and CDR2 SQIVND (reference sequence). CDR3 sequence (DNA): TGTGCCAGTAGAACTCGAGTGTTTGGGGCCAACGTCCTGACTTTC. Translating it yields CASRTRVFGANVLTF.

This chain uses TRBV7-2 with TRBJ1-6; 7 bases agree with TRBD1. Germline CDR1 SGHTA, CDR2 FQGNSA. CDR3 length: 15 amino acids. J was trimmed by 6 bases and V by 5 bases; bases with no gene match: 7. CDR3: CASSDDRVGNSPLHF. CDR3 DNA: TGTGCCAGCAGCGACGACAGGGTTGGTAATTCACCCCTCCACTTT.

The CDR3 nucleotides read TGCGCCAGCAGCTCCTCCTGGTGGGGGGGGGATATTCAAGAGACCCAGTACTTC. It is translated as CASSSSWWGGDIQETQYF. The J gene is TRBJ2-5, the V gene TRBV5-1; 7 nucleotides agree with TRBD2. The CDR3 is made up of 18 amino acids. Germline V gene lookup returns CDR1 SGHRS and CDR2 YFSETQ. V dropped 3 bases and J dropped 2; count of bases not matched to a gene: 16. The full variable domain, with the rest looked up from reference TRBV5-1 and TRBJ2-5, is KAGVTQTPRYLIKTRGQQVTLSCSPISGHRSVSWYQQTPGQGLQFLFEYFSETQRNKGNFPGRFSGRQFSNSRSEMNVSTLELGDSALYLCASSSSWWGGDIQETQYFGPGTRLLVL.

This clone was seen just once. The chain joins TRBV29-1 to TRBJ1-1, with 8 bases matching TRBD1. V was clipped by 3 bases and J by 5 bases; unmatched bases: 11. CDR1 and CDR2 (germline): SQVTM, ANQGSEA. This CDR3 spans 15 amino acids. CDR3 in amino acids: CSVDRNQGAKTEAFF. In DNA form, the CDR3 reads TGCAGCGTTGATCGAAACCAGGGGGCGAAAACTGAAGCTTTCTTT.

The V call is TRBV5-1, the J call TRBJ2-2, with D maybe TRBD2 (5 bases). Germline CDR1 SGHRS, CDR2 YFSETQ. The ends were cut back, 3 bases at V and 4 bases at J, with 7 bases in the middle. The CDR3 has 13 amino acids. Here the CDR3 reads CASSWRATGELFF. As DNA, the CDR3 is TGCGCCAGCAGCTGGCGGGCCACCGGGGAGCTGTTTTTT.

The J gene is TRBJ1-1, the V gene TRBV5-1; D is possibly TRBD1 (5 bases). Trimming stripped 3 bases from V and 3 bases from J, with 18 bases between. CDR1 is SGHRS and CDR2 is YFSETQ in the germline V gene. The CDR3 contains 16 residues. The CDR3 is CASSSGGWAEDTEAFF. For the CDR3, the DNA is TGCGCCAGCAGCTCGGGGGGTTGGGCCGAGGACACTGAAGCTTTCTTT.

The V and J genes are TRBV5-5 and TRBJ1-6, with D uncertain. Trimming left V 3 bases short and J 0 bases short, with 4 bases between. Germline CDR1 is SGHKS and CDR2 is YYEKEE (reference sequence). The CDR3 loop spans 14 amino acids. The CDR3 coding sequence is TGTGCCAGCAGCTCCGGCTCCTATAATTCACCCCTCCACTTT. Translating gives CASSSGSYNSPLHF.

V usage is TRBV27 and J usage is TRBJ2-7, with TRBD1 matching 10 bases. Germline V CDR1 and CDR2: MNHEY, SMNVEV (reference sequence). The CDR3 covers 15 residues. V was clipped by 3 bases and J by 3 bases; unmatched bases: 5. The CDR3 reads CASSLGTGESYEQYF. Written as DNA, the CDR3 is TGTGCCAGCAGTTTGGGGACAGGGGAAAGCTACGAGCAGTACTTC.

The chain couples TRBV6-1 to TRBJ1-6; 9 nucleotides align to TRBD1. Germline CDR1 is MNHNS and CDR2 is SASEGT. This CDR3 region has 14 residues. V was clipped by 7 bases and J by 7 bases; unmatched bases: 5. The CDR3 nucleotides read TGTGCCAGCATCCCACAGGGGGCCAATTCACCCCTCCACTTT. This encodes CASIPQGANSPLHF.

The rearrangement links TRBV5-5 to TRBJ2-2; TRBD2 agrees at 7 bases. Germline V gene lookup returns CDR1 SGHKS and CDR2 YYEKEE (reference sequence). This CDR3 region has 19 residues. V trimming: 0 bases; J trimming: 4 bases; junction bases outside the gene matches: 15. The CDR3 coding sequence is TGTGCCAGCAGCTTGGTCGCAGTCGGAGCGGGGAACCCCACCGGGGAGCTGTTTTTT. Translated, it gives CASSLVAVGAGNPTGELFF.

This clone was seen a few times. V and J are TRBV4-3 and TRBJ1-2; weak D call: TRBD1 (5 bases). The CDR3 consists of 13 residues. Looked up from germline, CDR1 is LGHNA and CDR2 is YSLEER. V lost 5 bases and J 5 bases, leaving 12 bases between the germline ends. The CDR3 region is CASSTRGVYGYTF. CDR3 coding DNA: TGCGCCAGCAGCACCCGGGGGGTTTATGGCTACACCTTC.

The V and J genes are TRBV18 and TRBJ1-6, with 8 bases aligning to TRBD1. This CDR3 is built from 20 residues. V was clipped by 1 base and J by 6 bases; unmatched bases: 17. From germline, CDR1 is KGHSH and CDR2 LQKENI. CDR3 bases: TGTGCCAGCTCACCACAGAGCGCTACCTGGACAGGGTCTGGTAATTCACCCCTCCACTTT. This encodes CASSPQSATWTGSGNSPLHF.

This chain connects TRBV6-5 to TRBJ2-1, with D perhaps TRBD1 (5 bases). The germline V and J ends were trimmed by 10 bases and 6 bases, with 13 bases remaining between them. The germline V gene encodes CDR1 MNHEY and CDR2 SVGAGI. The CDR3 is made up of 12 amino acids. Here the CDR3 reads CATQRQFNEQFF. CDR3 bases: TGTGCCACCCAGCGACAGTTCAATGAGCAGTTCTTC.

This CDR3 reads CASSQRLAGGIQETQYF. In DNA, the CDR3 is TGTGCCAGCAGCCAACGTCTAGCGGGGGGAATTCAAGAGACCCAGTACTTC. The chain links TRBV14 to TRBJ2-5, with 11 positions matching TRBD2. Germline CDR1 and CDR2: SGHDN and FVKESK. Losses at the gene ends were 2 bases for V and 2 bases for J; bases not matched to a gene: 7. The CDR3 extends over 17 amino acids. Supplemented by reference TRBV14 and TRBJ2-5, the full variable domain reads EAGVTQFPSHSVIEKGQTVTLRCDPISGHDNLYWYRRVMGKEIKFLLHFVKESKQDESGMPNNRFLAERTGGTYSTLKVQPAELEDSGVYFCASSQRLAGGIQETQYFGPGTRLLVL.

The chain employs TRBV5-1 and TRBJ2-7; weak D call: TRBD2 (6 bases). The germline V gene has CDR1 SGHRS and CDR2 YFSETQ. The CDR3 runs to 15 residues. V lost 5 bases and J 2 bases, leaving 17 bases between the germline ends. The CDR3 region is CASRTGSGETYEQYF. The DNA of the CDR3 is TGCGCCAGCAGGACCGGTAGCGGCGAAACCTACGAGCAGTACTTC.

This clone was detected a few times. The chain joins TRBV5-5 to TRBJ1-6; the D is unclear. Germline-derived CDR1 and CDR2 are SGHKS and YYEKEE (reference sequence). This CDR3 comprises 14 residues. Trimming removed 0 bases from V and 5 bases from J, with 6 bases in between. This CDR3 reads CASSLVQNNSPLHF. Written as DNA, the CDR3 is TGTGCCAGCAGCTTGGTTCAGAATAATTCACCCCTCCACTTT. Based on the CDR3 plus reference TRBV5-5 and TRBJ1-6, the full variable domain is DAGVTQSPTHLIKTRGQQVTLRCSPISGHKSVSWYQQVLGQGPQFIFQYYEKEERGRGNFPDRFSARQFPNYSSELNVNALLLGDSALYLCASSLVQNNSPLHFGNGTRLTVT.

The CDR3 bases are TGTGCCAGCAGGTTAACAGGGGACCCCTACGAGCAGTACTTC. Encoded protein: CASRLTGDPYEQYF. The chain joins TRBV14 to TRBJ2-7; 7 bases are shared with TRBD1. Germline V lookup: CDR1 SGHDN, CDR2 FVKESK. CDR3 length: 14 residues. The junction had 7 bases not matched to a gene; V was cut back by 6 bases and J by 2 bases.

This chain uses TRBV21-1 with TRBJ1-6. TRBV21-1 counts as a pseudogene. This CDR3 contains 12 residues. This chain's CDR3 is CASRRVGSPLHF. In DNA, the CDR3 is TGTGCCAGCAGGCGGGTTGGTTCACCCCTCCACTTT.

The gene calls are TRBV4-1 and TRBJ2-1; unclear D gene. Trimming pared 4 bases from V and 9 bases from J, leaving 19 bases between. Germline CDR1 and CDR2: MGHRA and YSYEKL. The CDR3 has 15 amino acids. For the CDR3, the DNA is TGCGCCAGCAGCCCCTACACCGGCAGGTTAGGTGAGCAGTTCTTC. As protein: CASSPYTGRLGEQFF.

The chain has TRBV15 and TRBJ1-4; D remains unclear. From germline, CDR1 is LNHNV and CDR2 YYDKDF (reference sequence). V lost 5 bases and J 8 bases, leaving 12 bases between the germline ends. The CDR3 loop spans 13 amino acids. CDR3 sequence reads: CATSDPTGEKLFF. DNA of the CDR3: TGTGCCACCAGCGATCCAACGGGAGAAAAACTGTTTTTT.